Following are 32 T cell receptor beta chains from one sample sequenced in a study of shared clonotypes between healthy human individuals. Assay: immunoSEQ multiplex PCR; the TCRdb copy retains only in-frame clones and omits some. This sample yields 1.6 million or so clones, of which around 97% are seen a single time; roughly 1.2% belongs to the top ten. Sequenced sample: naive CD4+ T cells sorted from blood. Subset indicated: CD45RA+ positively selected. Receptors originate from a young man in good health.

The rearrangement joins TRBV11-2 to TRBJ2-3, with TRBD1 matching over 8 bases. The CDR3 has 15 residues. The germline CDR1 and CDR2 sequences are SGHAT and FQNNGV. Germline trimming cut 1 base from V and 5 bases from J; bases unmatched to any gene: 5. CDR3: CASSLGDRRGDTQYF. In DNA, the CDR3 is TGTGCCAGCAGCTTAGGGGACAGGCGGGGAGATACGCAGTATTTT.

This rearrangement joins TRBV30 to TRBJ2-5; maybe TRBD2 (5 bases). This CDR3 is built from 13 residues. Germline CDR1 and CDR2: GTSNPN and SVGIG (reference sequence). V was pared by 3 bases and J by 5 bases, with 13 bases between. DNA for the CDR3: TGTGCCTGGAGGCCAAGAGGCGGGGAGACCCAGTACTTC. Encoded protein: CAWRPRGGETQYF.

V usage is TRBV5-4 and J usage is TRBJ2-5; D remains unclear. Germline V gene data show CDR1 as SGHNT and CDR2 as YYREEE (reference sequence). CDR3 length: 16 amino acids. The V end lost 0 bases, the J end lost 5 bases, and 17 bases lay between the germline ends. The CDR3 here is CASSLDWLGRTETQYF. For the CDR3, the DNA is TGTGCCAGCAGCTTGGATTGGTTAGGGCGTACGGAGACCCAGTACTTC.

This chain links TRBV10-3 with TRBJ2-2; the match to TRBD2 covers 12 bases. The CDR3 contains 13 residues. The V segment lost 9 bases and the J segment 6 bases; nucleotides outside the gene matches: 2. The germline V gene has CDR1 ENHRY and CDR2 SYGVKD. The CDR3 sequence: CAMTSGSPGELFF. Here the CDR3 DNA reads TGTGCCATGACTAGCGGGAGCCCCGGGGAGCTGTTTTTT.

The V gene is TRBV9, the J gene TRBJ2-5; 7 bases fit TRBD2. This CDR3 is built from 14 residues. Germline V CDR1 and CDR2: SGDLS, YYNGEE. Unmatched junction bases numbered 5, after V lost 3 bases and J lost 3 bases. The CDR3 loop is CASSGRGGKETQYF. In nucleotides, the CDR3 is TGTGCCAGCAGCGGGAGGGGAGGGAAAGAGACCCAGTACTTC. Complete variable domain (other parts from reference TRBV9 and TRBJ2-5): DSGVTQTPKHLITATGQRVTLRCSPRSGDLSVYWYQQSLDQGLQFLIQYYNGEERAKGNILERFSAQQFPDLHSELNLSSLELGDSALYFCASSGRGGKETQYFGPGTRLLVL.

The chain joins TRBV7-9 to TRBJ2-7, with D uncertain. V was pared by 3 bases and J by 1 base, with 7 bases between. The length of the CDR3 is 13 residues. Germline loops: CDR1 SEHNR, CDR2 FQNEAQ (reference sequence). The CDR3: CASSLTLSYEQYF. CDR3 DNA: TGTGCCAGCAGCTTGACATTATCCTACGAGCAGTACTTC.

The chain couples TRBV14 to TRBJ2-3, with D possibly matching TRBD1 (5 bases). Germline CDR1 and CDR2: SGHDN and FVKESK. The CDR3 loop spans 14 amino acids. V lost 4 bases to trimming and J lost 4 bases, with 12 bases between them. The CDR3, as DNA: TGTGCCAGCAGCCCCTTGACCAGGGCAGATACGCAGTATTTT. This translates into CASSPLTRADTQYF.

As to this clone: This same CDR3 is encoded by further DNA sequences in the sample. The chain recombines TRBV18 with TRBJ2-3; D unresolved. Trimming took 2 bases from V and 2 from J, leaving 5 bases between them. Germline assignment: CDR1 KGHSH and CDR2 LQKENI. This CDR3 has 13 residues. DNA of the CDR3: TGTGCCAGCTCACCAGGGCACACAGATACGCAGTATTTT. Its translation is CASSPGHTDTQYF. Complete variable domain (other parts from reference TRBV18 and TRBJ2-3): NAGVMQNPRHLVRRRGQEARLRCSPMKGHSHVYWYRQLPEEGLKFMVYLQKENIIDESGMPKERFSAEFPKEGPSILRIQQVVRGDSAAYFCASSPGHTDTQYFGPGTRLTVL.

This clone has just one count. V gene TRBV6-6 combines with J gene TRBJ2-1; possible D gene TRBD1, 5 bases. CDR1 and CDR2 from the germline V gene are MNHNY and SVGAGI (reference sequence). The CDR3 totals 13 residues. Trimming pared 0 bases from V and 10 bases from J, leaving 10 bases between. The CDR3 protein is CASSYSGLREQFF. CDR3 DNA: TGTGCCAGCAGTTACTCGGGGCTCCGAGAGCAGTTCTTC.

CDR3 sequence (DNA): TGTGCCAGCAGTGGCACGGCGACACCGGGGGCCAATGAGCAGTTCTTC. Protein: CASSGTATPGANEQFF. This rearrangement joins TRBV25-1 to TRBJ2-1; D possibly uses TRBD1 or TRBD2 (6 bases each). Per the germline V gene, CDR1 is MGHDK and CDR2 is SYGVNS. This CDR3 region has 16 residues. V lost 4 bases to trimming and J lost 6 bases, with 19 bases between them.

The rearrangement joins TRBV7-9 to TRBJ2-2; D unclear. Trimming took off 4 bases at V and 4 bases at J, with 13 bases between the two ends. CDR1 is SEHNR and CDR2 is FQNEAQ in the germline V gene (reference sequence). This CDR3 region has 15 residues. The CDR3 region is CASSSAALRTGELFF. The DNA of the CDR3 is TGTGCCAGCAGCTCCGCTGCCCTTCGCACCGGGGAGCTGTTTTTT.

The CDR3 region has the DNA TGTGCCACCAGCAGAGCCGAATTAGCGACATTAAATGAGCAGTTCTTC. It is translated as CATSRAELATLNEQFF. The chain joins TRBV15 to TRBJ2-1; D may be TRBD2 (5 bases). Trimming took off 1 base at V and 7 bases at J, with 17 bases between the two ends. From germline, CDR1 is LNHNV and CDR2 YYDKDF (reference sequence). CDR3 length: 16 residues.

This sequence joins TRBV6-6 and TRBJ2-7; TRBD1 matches 11 bases. This CDR3 comprises 14 residues. CDR1 and CDR2 from the germline V gene are MNHNY and SVGAGI (reference sequence). Trimming at V came to 6 bases and at J to 2 bases, leaving 3 bases not matched to a gene. In DNA form, the CDR3 reads TGTGCCAGCAGGACGGGACAGGGGGCCTACGAGCAGTACTTC. This codes for CASRTGQGAYEQYF.

V and J are TRBV6-5 and TRBJ1-5; D unclear. Germline loops: CDR1 MNHEY, CDR2 SVGAGI. The CDR3 is 15 amino acids. V gave up 5 bases and J gave up 2 bases, with 13 bases separating them. The CDR3 region is CASSPRVDGNQPQHF. The CDR3 nucleotides are TGTGCCAGCAGTCCCCGGGTAGACGGCAATCAGCCCCAGCATTTT.

V is TRBV10-3 and J is TRBJ1-1, with TRBD1 as a possible D gene (6 bases). V lost 10 bases and J 3 bases, leaving 15 bases between the germline ends. The CDR3 has 13 amino acids. The germline V gene encodes CDR1 ENHRY and CDR2 SYGVKD. CDR3 coding DNA: TGTGCCACATCGACAGGTCGCGACACTGAAGCTTTCTTT. This codes for CATSTGRDTEAFF.

V gene TRBV19 combines with J gene TRBJ2-5; TRBD1 is a possible D gene (6 bases). CDR3 length: 14 amino acids. Germline assignment: CDR1 LNHDA and CDR2 SQIVND (reference sequence). V lost 5 bases, J lost 4 bases, and 14 bases lay in between. The CDR3 DNA is TGTGCCAGTAGTGTACAGGGTTCCGGAGAGACCCAGTACTTC. Its translation: CASSVQGSGETQYF.

The chain carries TRBV7-8 and TRBJ1-3; 8 positions agree with TRBD1. The CDR3 has 17 residues. J lost 0 bases, V lost 5 bases, and 9 bases had no gene match. Germline V lookup: CDR1 SGHVS, CDR2 FQNEAQ. CDR3 sequence: CASSPVDRGHSGNTIYF. Written as DNA, the CDR3 is TGTGCCAGCAGCCCAGTCGACAGGGGCCACTCTGGAAACACCATATATTTT.

V usage is TRBV2 and J usage is TRBJ2-2; D remains unclear. Trimming took off 6 bases at V and 2 bases at J, with 19 bases between the two ends. CDR3 length: 17 amino acids. Germline CDR1 is SNHLY and CDR2 is FYNNEI. CDR3 nucleotides: TGTGCCAGCAGAGCCCGACTGCCGGACGGAAACACCGGGGAGCTGTTTTTT. Its translation: CASRARLPDGNTGELFF.

J is TRBJ1-5 and V is TRBV18; 8 positions match TRBD1. The CDR3 length is 16 residues. V shed 3 bases, J shed 9 bases, and the junction held 13 bases outside the gene matches. Germline CDR1 reads KGHSH; CDR2 reads LQKENI. The CDR3 here is CASSPDAWDRRWPQHF. DNA of the CDR3: TGTGCCAGCTCACCCGACGCTTGGGACAGGCGATGGCCCCAGCATTTT. Combining the CDR3 with reference TRBV18 and TRBJ1-5 gives the whole variable domain NAGVMQNPRHLVRRRGQEARLRCSPMKGHSHVYWYRQLPEEGLKFMVYLQKENIIDESGMPKERFSAEFPKEGPSILRIQQVVRGDSAAYFCASSPDAWDRRWPQHFGDGTRLSIL.

V usage is TRBV5-4 and J usage is TRBJ2-7, with 7 bases lining up with TRBD1. The germline V gene encodes CDR1 SGHNT and CDR2 YYREEE (reference sequence). The ends lost 1 base at V and 3 bases at J; junction bases unmatched: 7. The CDR3 has 15 residues. CDR3 sequence (DNA): TGTGCCAGCAGCTTGCGGGACAGCCAAAACTACGAGCAGTACTTC. It yields the protein CASSLRDSQNYEQYF.

Concerning this clone: Germline and junction disagree at one end, which may indicate a read error. The chain links TRBV28 to TRBJ2-7; 7 bases agree with TRBD1. Germline V gives CDR1 MDHEN, CDR2 SYDVKM. There are 12 residues in the CDR3. The CDR3 region has the DNA TGTGCCAGCAGTTTTATCATGGGACAGATGAACTTC. Protein sequence: CASSFIMGQMNF.

This rearrangement joins TRBV5-5 to TRBJ1-5; the D is unclear. CDR1 is SGHKS and CDR2 is YYEKEE in the germline V gene (reference sequence). The CDR3 runs to 15 residues. V lost 5 bases and J lost 5, with 17 bases in between. CDR3 sequence (DNA): TGTGCCAGCAGTTTTGTAGGAGGATTGGATCAGCCCCAGCATTTT. Its protein is CASSFVGGLDQPQHF.

The CDR3 reads CASRTSGSSYNEQFF. The CDR3 DNA sequence: TGTGCCAGCAGGACTAGCGGTAGCTCCTACAATGAGCAGTTCTTC. The chain uses TRBV7-2 and TRBJ2-1, with 9 bases matching TRBD2. From germline, CDR1 is SGHTA and CDR2 FQGNSA. The V gene end was trimmed by 6 bases and the J gene end by 0 bases; junction bases not matched to a gene: 3. There are 15 residues in the CDR3.

J is TRBJ2-6 and V is TRBV2, with a weak D call TRBD2 (5 bases). Trimming removed 6 bases at V and 1 base at J, with 10 bases between. Germline CDR1 and CDR2: SNHLY and FYNNEI. The CDR3 totals 15 residues. This chain's CDR3 is CASSPGESGANVLTF. The CDR3 DNA follows: TGTGCCAGCAGCCCCGGGGAATCTGGGGCCAACGTCCTGACTTTC.

The gene calls are TRBV11-2 and TRBJ2-3; 13 nucleotides align to TRBD2. V shed 0 bases and J 2 bases; nucleotides not matched to a gene: 2. CDR1 and CDR2 (germline): SGHAT, FQNNGV. The CDR3 consists of 17 residues. The chain's CDR3 is CASSLDGTSGITDTQYF. The CDR3 bases are TGTGCCAGCAGCTTAGACGGGACTAGCGGGATCACAGATACGCAGTATTTT.

This clone has a single count. The genes are TRBV27 and TRBJ2-1; either TRBD1 or TRBD2 may supply D (6 bases each). This CDR3 is built from 15 residues. Germline CDR1 is MNHEY and CDR2 is SMNVEV (reference sequence). V dropped 8 bases and J dropped 4 bases, with 18 bases sitting between them. In nucleotides, the CDR3 is TGTGCCAGCGCCCGTTTGCAGGGGACTTACAATGAGCAGTTCTTC. Translated, it gives CASARLQGTYNEQFF.

With respect to this clone: Other nucleotide sequences from this sample produce the same CDR3. The V call is TRBV18, the J call TRBJ2-7; D gene uncertain. The CDR3 spans 12 residues. From germline, CDR1 is KGHSH and CDR2 LQKENI. V lost 3 bases and J lost 3, with 6 bases in between. CDR3 protein: CASSPNNYEQYF. For the CDR3, the DNA is TGTGCCAGCTCACCCAACAACTACGAGCAGTACTTC.

The gene calls are TRBV20-1 and TRBJ1-4; no reliable D call. The CDR3 consists of 11 residues. Trimming shortened V by 5 bases and J by 8 bases, and 9 bases separated the two germline ends. Germline V gene sequence: CDR1 DFQATT, CDR2 SNEGSKA (reference sequence). The CDR3: CSAVDGEKLFF. DNA for the CDR3: TGCAGTGCTGTGGACGGAGAAAAACTGTTTTTT.

This chain connects TRBV29-1 to TRBJ2-4, with a weak D call TRBD2 (5 bases). This CDR3 comprises 12 residues. Germline CDR1 SQVTM, CDR2 ANQGSEA. The ends were cut back, 6 bases at V and 4 bases at J, with 10 bases in the middle. The CDR3 DNA follows: TGCAGCGTGGAGGAACAGAAAAACATTCAGTACTTC. This encodes CSVEEQKNIQYF.

Only a few counts were recorded for this clone. The rearrangement joins TRBV6-6 to TRBJ2-7; 8 bases fit TRBD1. J lost 6 bases, V lost 7 bases, and 8 bases had no gene match. Germline values: CDR1 MNHNY, CDR2 SVGAGI (reference sequence). This CDR3 is 13 amino acids long. The CDR3 reads CASTHKQGGEQYF. The DNA for the CDR3 is TGTGCCAGCACCCACAAACAGGGGGGCGAGCAGTACTTC.

This clone showed up just once. This sequence joins TRBV18 and TRBJ2-1, with D maybe TRBD1 (5 bases). The V end was cut by 2 bases, the J end by 9 bases, with 5 bases between. The germline V gene encodes CDR1 KGHSH and CDR2 LQKENI. The CDR3 is 11 amino acids. The CDR3 DNA reads TGTGCCAGCTCACCAACAGGTGAGCAGTTCTTC. This encodes CASSPTGEQFF.

The CDR3 reads CASSLASGVAYEQYF. In nucleotides, the CDR3 is TGCGCCAGCAGCTTGGCGAGCGGGGTAGCCTACGAGCAGTACTTC. The chain uses TRBV5-1 and TRBJ2-7, with 7 bases aligning to TRBD2. Germline CDR1 and CDR2: SGHRS and YFSETQ. There are 15 residues in the CDR3. J gave up 2 bases and V 0 bases, and 5 bases lay outside the gene matches. Using reference TRBV5-1 and TRBJ2-7 for the parts outside the CDR3, the full variable domain is KAGVTQTPRYLIKTRGQQVTLSCSPISGHRSVSWYQQTPGQGLQFLFEYFSETQRNKGNFPGRFSGRQFSNSRSEMNVSTLELGDSALYLCASSLASGVAYEQYFGPGTRLTVT.